Listed below are T cell receptor beta chains from one sample, sequenced in a study of pediatric ulcerative colitis. The repertoire was sequenced with immunoSEQ multiplex PCR; TCRdb's copy has only in-frame clones and lacks some. The sample contains some 35,000 clones, about 81% of which appear only once. Material: gut tissue. These receptors originate from a boy aged 5-17 years with mild ulcerative colitis. The CDR3 runs from the conserved cysteine through the conserved F or W. The D gene is left open where the match is weak. Size values are once, few and many counts, or a class for expanded clones, and some rows have none.

.	TRBV6-4	.	TRBJ2-5	CASSDRGGTQYF	TGTGCCAGCAGTGACAGGGGAGGAACCCAGTACTTC
.	TRBV30	TRBD1	TRBJ1-2	CAWSFDRGYGYTF	TGTGCCTGGAGTTTCGACAGGGGCTATGGCTACACCTTC
.	TRBV29-1	TRBD1	TRBJ2-1	CSVSEAGTGMNEQFF	TGCAGCGTTTCGGAGGCCGGGACAGGGATGAATGAGCAGTTCTTC
.	TRBV30	.	TRBJ1-5	CAWSDGTGYSNQPQHF	TGTGCCTGGAGTGACGGGACGGGATATAGCAATCAGCCCCAGCATTTT
.	TRBV18	.	TRBJ1-4	CASSPRVQQGLDEKLFF	TGTGCCAGCTCACCTAGAGTTCAACAGGGCTTGGATGAAAAACTGTTTTTT
few	TRBV6-1	.	TRBJ1-5	CASTGEPAQPQHF	TGTGCCAGCACAGGGGAGCCGGCGCAGCCCCAGCATTTT
.	TRBV7-9	TRBD2	TRBJ2-2	CASSFSGAGTGELFF	TGTGCCAGCAGCTTCAGCGGGGCTGGGACCGGGGAGCTGTTTTTT
.	TRBV30	.	TRBJ2-3	CAAEIDTQYF	TGTGCCGCAGAAATAGATACGCAGTATTTT
few	TRBV7-2	.	TRBJ2-7	CASSLSPQEGYEQYF	TGTGCCAGCAGCTTGAGTCCACAGGAAGGCTACGAGCAGTACTTC
.	TRBV6-5	.	TRBJ1-1	CASSWGRANTEAFF	TGTGCCAGCAGTTGGGGCAGGGCGAACACTGAAGCTTTCTTT
.	TRBV13	.	TRBJ2-3	CASSLARRRAFTDTQYF	TGTGCCAGCAGCTTAGCCAGGCGTAGAGCGTTCACAGATACGCAGTATTTT
.	TRBV28	.	TRBJ2-7	CASSLYGDLREQYF	TGTGCCAGCAGTTTATACGGGGACCTACGCGAGCAGTACTTC
.	TRBV5-6	.	TRBJ2-4	CASSRYRDAKNIQYF	TGTGCCAGCAGCCGCTACAGGGATGCCAAAAACATTCAGTACTTC
.	TRBV10-3	.	TRBJ1-3	CAIREVSSGNTIYF	TGTGCCATCCGGGAGGTGAGCTCTGGAAACACCATATATTTT
few	TRBV6-5	.	TRBJ2-7	CASSRSLAGEQYF	TGTGCCAGCAGTCGGAGTCTAGCTGGGGAGCAGTACTTC
.	TRBV10-2	.	TRBJ1-3	CASSEEGGGNTIYF	TGCGCCAGCAGTGAAGAGGGAGGCGGAAACACCATATATTTT
few	TRBV14	.	TRBJ1-4	CASSQVLGAEKLFF	TGTGCCAGCAGCCAAGTTCTCGGAGCCGAAAAACTGTTTTTT